Here is one T cell receptor (beta chain) with its context. Other DNA sequences within the sample encode an identical CDR3. The repertoire was sequenced with immunoSEQ multiplex PCR; TCRdb's copy has only in-frame clones and lacks some. The data show 180,000 or so clones, 85% to 90% seen once. Germline V gene data show CDR1 as SQVTM and CDR2 as ANQGSEA. This CDR3 is built from 13 residues. V lost 1 base and J lost 6; bases outside the gene matches: 2. The record originates from a study of blood T cell repertoires in COVID-19. Across the study: Samples of COVID-19 (acute and convalescent) were obtained from the United States, Italy and Spain.

Input material: peripheral blood. The sequence derives from a person aged 65 to 79 with COVID-19, enrolled during active disease. The V call is TRBV29-1, the J call TRBJ2-3; TRBD2 matches 9 bases. CDR3 sequence: CSVEVAGADTQYF. CDR3 DNA: TGCAGCGTTGAAGTAGCGGGAGCCGATACGCAGTATTTT.